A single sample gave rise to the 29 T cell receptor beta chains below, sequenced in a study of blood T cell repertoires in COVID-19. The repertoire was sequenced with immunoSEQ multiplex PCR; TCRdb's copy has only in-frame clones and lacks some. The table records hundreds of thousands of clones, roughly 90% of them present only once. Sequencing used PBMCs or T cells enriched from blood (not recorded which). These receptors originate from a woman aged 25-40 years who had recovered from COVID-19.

The CDR3 nucleotides are TGTGCCAGCAGTGAATTCCCGGACGAGCAGTACTTC. Protein sequence: CASSEFPDEQYF. The chain recombines TRBV6-1 with TRBJ2-7; D call uncertain. The CDR3 length is 12 residues. Per germline, CDR1 MNHNS and CDR2 SASEGT. V was shortened by 2 bases and J by 5 bases, with 7 bases between the two germline ends.

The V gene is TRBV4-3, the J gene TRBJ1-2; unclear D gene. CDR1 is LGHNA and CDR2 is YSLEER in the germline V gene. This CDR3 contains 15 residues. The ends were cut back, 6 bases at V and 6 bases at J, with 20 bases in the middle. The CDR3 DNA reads TGCGCCAGCAGTCTCAACCGCGGGGTTGGAGATGGCTACACCTTC. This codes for CASSLNRGVGDGYTF.

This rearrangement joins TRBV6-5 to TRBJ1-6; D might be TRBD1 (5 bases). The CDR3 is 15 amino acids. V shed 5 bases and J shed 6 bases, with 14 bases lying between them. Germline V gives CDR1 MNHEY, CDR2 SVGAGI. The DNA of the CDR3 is TGTGCCAGCAGTCTAGCATGGGACTCTAATTCACCCCTCCACTTT. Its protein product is CASSLAWDSNSPLHF.

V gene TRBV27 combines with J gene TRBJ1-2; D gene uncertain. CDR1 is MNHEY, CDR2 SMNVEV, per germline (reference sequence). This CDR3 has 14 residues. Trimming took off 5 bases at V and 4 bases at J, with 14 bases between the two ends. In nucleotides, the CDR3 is TGTGCCAGCAGTAAGTCAGTTCGGGTCTATGGCTACACCTTC. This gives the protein CASSKSVRVYGYTF.

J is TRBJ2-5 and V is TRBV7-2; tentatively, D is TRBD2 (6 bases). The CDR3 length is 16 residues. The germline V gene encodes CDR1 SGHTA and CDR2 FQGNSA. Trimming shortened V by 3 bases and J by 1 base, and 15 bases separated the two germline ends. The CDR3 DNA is TGTGCCAGCAGCTTTGGGCCTCCGGGACTCCAAGAGACCCAGTACTTC. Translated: CASSFGPPGLQETQYF.

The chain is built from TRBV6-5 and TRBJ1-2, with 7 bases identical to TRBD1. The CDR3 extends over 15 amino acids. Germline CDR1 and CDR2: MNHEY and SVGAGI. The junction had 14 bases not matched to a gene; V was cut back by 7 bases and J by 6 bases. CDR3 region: CASTQDRSVYNGYTF. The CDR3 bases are TGTGCCAGCACTCAGGACAGGAGCGTTTACAATGGCTACACCTTC.

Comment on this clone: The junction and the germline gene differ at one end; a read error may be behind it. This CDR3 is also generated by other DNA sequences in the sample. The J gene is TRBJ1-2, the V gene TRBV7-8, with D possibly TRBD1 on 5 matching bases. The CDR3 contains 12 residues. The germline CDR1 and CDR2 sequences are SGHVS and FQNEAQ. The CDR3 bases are TGTGCCAGCAGCTTACAGGGCTATGGCTACACTTTC. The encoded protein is CASSLQGYGYTF.

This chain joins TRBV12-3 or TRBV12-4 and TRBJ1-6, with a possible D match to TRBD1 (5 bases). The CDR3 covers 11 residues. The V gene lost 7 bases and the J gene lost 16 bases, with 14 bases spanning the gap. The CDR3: CASTFGAGLHF. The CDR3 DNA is TGTGCCAGCACCTTTGGGGCTGGACTCCACTTT.

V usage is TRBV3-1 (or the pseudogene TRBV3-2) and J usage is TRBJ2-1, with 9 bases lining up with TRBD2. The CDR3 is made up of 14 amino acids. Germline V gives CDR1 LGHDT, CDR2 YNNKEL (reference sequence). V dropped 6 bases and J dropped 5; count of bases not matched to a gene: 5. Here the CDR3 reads CASRKGLANNEQFF. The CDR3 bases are TGTGCCAGCAGAAAAGGACTAGCGAACAATGAGCAGTTCTTC.

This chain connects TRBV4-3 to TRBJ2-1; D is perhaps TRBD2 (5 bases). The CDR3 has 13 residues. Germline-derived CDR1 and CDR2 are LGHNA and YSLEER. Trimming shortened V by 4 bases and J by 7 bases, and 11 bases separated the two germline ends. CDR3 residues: CASSPPSMNEQFF. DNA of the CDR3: TGCGCCAGCAGCCCCCCTAGCATGAATGAGCAGTTCTTC.

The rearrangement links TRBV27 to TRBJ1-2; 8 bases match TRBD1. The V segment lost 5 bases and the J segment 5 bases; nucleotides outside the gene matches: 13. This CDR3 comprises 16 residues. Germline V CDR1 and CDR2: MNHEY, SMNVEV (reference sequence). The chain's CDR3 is CASSLLGIDRGYGYTF. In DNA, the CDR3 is TGTGCCAGCAGTCTCCTCGGGATCGACAGGGGATATGGCTACACCTTC.

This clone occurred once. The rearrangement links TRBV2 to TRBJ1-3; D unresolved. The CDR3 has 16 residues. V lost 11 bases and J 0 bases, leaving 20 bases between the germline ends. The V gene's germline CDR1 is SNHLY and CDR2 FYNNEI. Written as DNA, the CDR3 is TGTGCCGGGTCCCGCGGGAGGGAAGTCTCTGGAAACACCATATATTTT. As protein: CAGSRGREVSGNTIYF.

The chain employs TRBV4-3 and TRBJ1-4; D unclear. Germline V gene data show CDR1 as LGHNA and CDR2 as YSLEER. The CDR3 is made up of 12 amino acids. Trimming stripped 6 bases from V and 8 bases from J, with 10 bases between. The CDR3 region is CASRGHDEKLFF. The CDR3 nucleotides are TGCGCCAGCAGGGGCCATGACGAAAAACTGTTTTTT.

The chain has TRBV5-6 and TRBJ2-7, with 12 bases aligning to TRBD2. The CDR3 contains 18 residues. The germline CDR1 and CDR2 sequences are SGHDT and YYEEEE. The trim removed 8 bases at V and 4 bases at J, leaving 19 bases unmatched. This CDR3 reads CARVPRSTSGRVGYEQYF. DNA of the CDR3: TGTGCCAGGGTACCCCGGTCGACTAGCGGGAGAGTTGGGTACGAGCAGTACTTC.

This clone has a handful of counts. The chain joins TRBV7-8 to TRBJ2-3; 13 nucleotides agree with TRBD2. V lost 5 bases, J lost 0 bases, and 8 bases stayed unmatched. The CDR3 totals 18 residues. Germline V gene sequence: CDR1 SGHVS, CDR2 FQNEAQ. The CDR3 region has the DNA TGTGCCAGCAGCCTGCTGACTAGCGGGGGGATTAGCACAGATACGCAGTATTTT. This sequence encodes CASSLLTSGGISTDTQYF. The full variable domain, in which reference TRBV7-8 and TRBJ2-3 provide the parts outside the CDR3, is GAGVSQSPRYKVAKRGQDVALRCDPISGHVSLFWYQQALGQGPEFLTYFQNEAQLDKSGLPSDRFFAERPEGSVSTLKIQRTQQEDSAVYLCASSLLTSGGISTDTQYFGPGTRLTVL.

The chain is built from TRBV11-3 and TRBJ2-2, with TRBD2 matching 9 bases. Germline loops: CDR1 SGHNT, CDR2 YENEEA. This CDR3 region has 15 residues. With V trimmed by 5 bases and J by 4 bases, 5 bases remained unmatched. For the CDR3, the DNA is TGTGCCAGCAGCGCCGCGGGAGGGAGCACCGGGGAGCTGTTTTTT. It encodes CASSAAGGSTGELFF.

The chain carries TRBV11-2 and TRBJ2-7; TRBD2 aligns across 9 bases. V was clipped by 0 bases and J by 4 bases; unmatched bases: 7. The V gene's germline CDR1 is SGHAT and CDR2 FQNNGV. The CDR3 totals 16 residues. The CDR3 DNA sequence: TGTGCCAGCAGCTTAGATGTCGGAGCGGGAGGATACGAGCAGTACTTC. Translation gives CASSLDVGAGGYEQYF.

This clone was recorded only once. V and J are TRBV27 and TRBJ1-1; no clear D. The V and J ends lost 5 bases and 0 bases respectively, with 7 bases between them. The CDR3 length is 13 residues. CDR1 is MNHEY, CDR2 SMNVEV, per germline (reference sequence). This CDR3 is CASSIKLNTEAFF. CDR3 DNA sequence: TGTGCCAGCAGTATTAAATTGAACACTGAAGCTTTCTTT.

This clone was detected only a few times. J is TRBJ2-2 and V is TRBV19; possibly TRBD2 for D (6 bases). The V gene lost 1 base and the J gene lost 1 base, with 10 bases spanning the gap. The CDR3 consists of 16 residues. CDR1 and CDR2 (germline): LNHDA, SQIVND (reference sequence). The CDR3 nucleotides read TGTGCCAGTAGTATAGGGGGCGGGGTGAACACCGGGGAGCTGTTTTTT. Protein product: CASSIGGGVNTGELFF.

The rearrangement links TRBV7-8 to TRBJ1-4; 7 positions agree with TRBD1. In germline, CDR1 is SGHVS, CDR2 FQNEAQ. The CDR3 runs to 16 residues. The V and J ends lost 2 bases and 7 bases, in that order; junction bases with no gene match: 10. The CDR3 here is CASSLNIAGTVEKLFF. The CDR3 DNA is TGTGCCAGCAGCTTAAATATCGCCGGGACAGTTGAAAAACTGTTTTTT.

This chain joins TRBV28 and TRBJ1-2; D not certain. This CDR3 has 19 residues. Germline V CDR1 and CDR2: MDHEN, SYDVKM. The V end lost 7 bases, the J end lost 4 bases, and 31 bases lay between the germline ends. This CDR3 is CASTSFRNSATLPPYGYTF. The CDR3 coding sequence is TGTGCCAGCACCAGTTTCCGCAACTCCGCGACACTCCCCCCCTATGGCTACACCTTC.

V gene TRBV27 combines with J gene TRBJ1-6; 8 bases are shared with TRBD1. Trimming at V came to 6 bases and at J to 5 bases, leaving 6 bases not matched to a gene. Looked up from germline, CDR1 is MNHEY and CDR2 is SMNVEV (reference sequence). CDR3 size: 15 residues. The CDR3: CASRTTGVDNSPLHF. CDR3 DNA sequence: TGTGCCAGCAGGACGACAGGGGTTGATAATTCACCCCTCCACTTT.

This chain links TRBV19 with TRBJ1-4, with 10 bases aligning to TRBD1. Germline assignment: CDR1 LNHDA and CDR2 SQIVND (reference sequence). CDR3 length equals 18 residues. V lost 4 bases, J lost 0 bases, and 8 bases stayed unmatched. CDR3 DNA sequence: TGTGCCAGTAGTAACCGGGACAGGGGACCCGCAACTAATGAAAAACTGTTTTTT. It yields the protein CASSNRDRGPATNEKLFF. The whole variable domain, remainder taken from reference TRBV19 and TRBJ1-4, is DGGITQSPKYLFRKEGQNVTLSCEQNLNHDAMYWYRQDPGQGLRLIYYSQIVNDFQKGDIAEGYSVSREKKESFPLTVTSAQKNPTAFYLCASSNRDRGPATNEKLFFGSGTQLSVL.

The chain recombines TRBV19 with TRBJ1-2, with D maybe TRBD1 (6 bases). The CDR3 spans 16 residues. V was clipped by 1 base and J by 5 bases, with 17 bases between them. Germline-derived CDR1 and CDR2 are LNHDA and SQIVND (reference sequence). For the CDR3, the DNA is TGTGCCAGTAGTATAGCCGTCCGGGACACCTTATATGGCTACACCTTC. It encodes CASSIAVRDTLYGYTF.

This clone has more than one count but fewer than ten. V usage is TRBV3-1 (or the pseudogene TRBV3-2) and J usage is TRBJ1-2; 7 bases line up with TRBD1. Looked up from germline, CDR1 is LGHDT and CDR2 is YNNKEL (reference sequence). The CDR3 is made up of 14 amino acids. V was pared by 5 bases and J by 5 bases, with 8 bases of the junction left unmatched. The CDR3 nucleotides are TGTGCCAGCAGCTCGAGACAGGGCAGGTATGGCTACACCTTC. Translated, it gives CASSSRQGRYGYTF.

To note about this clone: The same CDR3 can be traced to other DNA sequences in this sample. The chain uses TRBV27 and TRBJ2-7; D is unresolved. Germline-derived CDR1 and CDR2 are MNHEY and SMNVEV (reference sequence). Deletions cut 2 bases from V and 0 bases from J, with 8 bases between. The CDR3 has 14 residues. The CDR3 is CASSLGGSSYEQYF. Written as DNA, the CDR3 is TGTGCCAGCAGTTTAGGCGGAAGCTCCTACGAGCAGTACTTC.

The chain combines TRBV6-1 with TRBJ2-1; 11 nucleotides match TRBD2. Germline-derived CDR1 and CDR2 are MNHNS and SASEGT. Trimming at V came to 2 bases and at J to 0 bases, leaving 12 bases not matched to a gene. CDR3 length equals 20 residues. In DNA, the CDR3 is TGTGCCAGCAGTGAAAGACTAGTAGCGGGAGGGATCACCTCCTACAATGAGCAGTTCTTC. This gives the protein CASSERLVAGGITSYNEQFF.

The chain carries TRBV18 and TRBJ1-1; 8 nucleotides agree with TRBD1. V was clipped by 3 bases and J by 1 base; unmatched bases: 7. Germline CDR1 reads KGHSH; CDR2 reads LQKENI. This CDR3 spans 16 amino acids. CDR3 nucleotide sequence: TGTGCCAGCTCACCTAACAAGGGACAGGCGAACACTGAAGCTTTCTTT. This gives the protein CASSPNKGQANTEAFF.

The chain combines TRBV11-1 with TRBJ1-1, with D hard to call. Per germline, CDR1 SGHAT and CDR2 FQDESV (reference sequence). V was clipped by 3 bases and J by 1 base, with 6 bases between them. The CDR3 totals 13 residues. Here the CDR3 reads CASSFGGNTEAFF. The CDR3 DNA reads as TGTGCCAGCAGCTTTGGAGGGAACACTGAAGCTTTCTTT.